The rows below give T cell receptor beta chains drawn from one sample of a study of T cells in localized non-small cell lung cancer. Some clones are missing from TCRdb's copy, which holds only in-frame ones; the method was immunoSEQ multiplex PCR. The top ten clones hold approximately 8.7% of a sample with roughly 20,000 clones, around 91% of them seen once. The input for sequencing was peripheral blood, taken before any cancer treatment. These receptors all stem from a man aged 40 to 70 with stage I lung adenocarcinoma. Both conserved end residues are part of each CDR3. The D gene is left open where the match is weak.

d_gene,len,j_gene,v_gene,CDR3aa,CDR3nt
TRBD1,12,TRBJ1-2,TRBV19,CASKDRGYGYTF,TGTGCCAGTAAGGACAGGGGCTATGGCTACACCTTC
TRBD1,17,TRBJ1-6,TRBV7-6,CASSLSASGTDNSPLHF,TGTGCCAGCAGCTTATCCGCTTCCGGGACAGATAATTCACCCCTCCACTTT
-,14,TRBJ1-5,TRBV28,CASSRASAYQPQHF,TGTGCCAGCAGTCGGGCCTCGGCGTATCAGCCCCAGCATTTT
TRBD1,16,TRBJ2-5,TRBV18,CASSPSGTGGGETQYF,TGTGCCAGCTCACCCTCCGGGACAGGGGGCGGAGAGACCCAGTACTTC
TRBD2,15,TRBJ2-3,TRBV7-2,CASSLVAGGTDTQYF,TGTGCCAGCAGCTTAGTAGCGGGGGGAACAGATACGCAGTATTTT
TRBD2,17,TRBJ2-1,TRBV28,CASSLLAGGLGTNEQFF,TGTGCCAGCAGTTTGCTAGCGGGAGGCCTGGGTACGAATGAGCAGTTCTTC
-,14,TRBJ2-7,TRBV6-5,CASSSLGTPDEQYF,TGTGCCAGCAGTTCCCTCGGGACTCCCGACGAGCAGTACTTC
-,16,TRBJ2-5,TRBV13,CASSSEGRGRQETQYF,TGTGCCAGCAGCTCGGAGGGCAGGGGTCGTCAAGAGACCCAGTACTTC
TRBD1,16,TRBJ1-5,TRBV6-6,CASSYSSRDRGQPQHF,TGTGCCAGCAGTTACTCGAGCAGGGACAGGGGTCAGCCCCAGCATTTT
-,14,TRBJ2-7,TRBV11-2,CASSSPGIYYEQYF,TGTGCCAGCAGCTCCCCCGGGATTTACTACGAGCAGTACTTC
-,13,TRBJ2-2,TRBV13,CASSFLLSGELFF,TGTGCCAGCAGCTTTTTGTTATCGGGGGAGCTGTTTTTT
-,15,TRBJ2-7,TRBV5-1,CASKTNPGTPLEQYF,TGCGCCAGCAAAACTAATCCTGGGACTCCCCTCGAGCAGTACTTC
-,13,TRBJ2-3,TRBV23-1,CASSQSSRDTQYF,TGCGCCAGCAGTCAATCATCCCGAGATACGCAGTATTTT
-,12,TRBJ1-2,TRBV5-1,CASKEGGSGYTF,TGCGCCAGCAAGGAGGGGGGCTCTGGCTACACCTTC
TRBD2,18,TRBJ2-7,TRBV27,CASSLRIDESGGSYEQYF,TGTGCCAGCAGTTTACGAATAGACGAGAGCGGGGGCTCCTACGAGCAGTACTTC
TRBD1,13,TRBJ1-6,TRBV27,CASRGQGNSPLHF,TGTGCCAGCAGGGGACAGGGTAATTCACCCCTCCACTTT